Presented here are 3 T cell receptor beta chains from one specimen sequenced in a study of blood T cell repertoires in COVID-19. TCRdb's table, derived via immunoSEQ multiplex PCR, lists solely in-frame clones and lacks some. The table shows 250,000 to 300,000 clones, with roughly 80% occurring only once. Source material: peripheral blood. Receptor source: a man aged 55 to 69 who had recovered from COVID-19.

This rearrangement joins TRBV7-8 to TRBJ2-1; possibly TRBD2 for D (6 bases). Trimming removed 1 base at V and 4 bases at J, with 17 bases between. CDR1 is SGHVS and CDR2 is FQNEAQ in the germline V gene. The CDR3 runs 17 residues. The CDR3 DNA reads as TGTGCCAGCAGCTTAGGTGGCAGGGCGGCGGGGTACAATGAGCAGTTCTTC. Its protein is CASSLGGRAAGYNEQFF.

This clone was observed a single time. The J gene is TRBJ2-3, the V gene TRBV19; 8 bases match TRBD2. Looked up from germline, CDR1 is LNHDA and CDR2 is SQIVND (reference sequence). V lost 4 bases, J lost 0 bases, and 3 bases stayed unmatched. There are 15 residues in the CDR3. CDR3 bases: TGTGCCAGTAGTAGGTCTAGCGGGAGCACAGATACGCAGTATTTT. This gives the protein CASSRSSGSTDTQYF.

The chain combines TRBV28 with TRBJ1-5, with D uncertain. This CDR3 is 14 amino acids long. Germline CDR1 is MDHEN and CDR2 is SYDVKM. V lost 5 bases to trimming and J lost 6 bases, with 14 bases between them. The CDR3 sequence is CASSPGTGFQPQHF. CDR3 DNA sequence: TGTGCCAGCAGTCCAGGAACGGGGTTTCAGCCCCAGCATTTT.